What follows are 21 T cell receptor beta chains derived from one specimen sequenced in a study of blood T cell repertoires in COVID-19. TCRdb's table, derived via immunoSEQ multiplex PCR, lists solely in-frame clones and lacks some. The sample holds 350,000 or so clones; roughly 87% are singletons and the top ten take roughly 3.9%. The specimen was peripheral blood. These receptors were collected from an older woman with COVID-19, enrolled during active disease.

The chain joins TRBV10-3 to TRBJ1-2; tentatively, D is TRBD1 (5 bases). The CDR3 loop spans 17 amino acids. V lost 10 bases and J 3 bases, leaving 27 bases between the germline ends. The germline V gene has CDR1 ENHRY and CDR2 SYGVKD. The CDR3, as DNA: TGTGCCACCCAGAAAGAAGGGGCAGGGTGGGATCACTATGGCTACACCTTC. This gives the protein CATQKEGAGWDHYGYTF.

This clone was observed a handful of times. The chain is built from TRBV4-1 and TRBJ1-5; TRBD1 is a possible D gene (5 bases). The ends were cut back, 4 bases at V and 7 bases at J, with 20 bases in the middle. Germline CDR1 and CDR2: MGHRA and YSYEKL. The CDR3 contains 16 residues. The CDR3 loop reads CASSPALMPGGQPQHF. The CDR3 DNA is TGCGCCAGCAGCCCCGCCCTAATGCCTGGGGGGCAGCCCCAGCATTTT.

V gene TRBV19 combines with J gene TRBJ1-1, with unresolved D. The CDR3 has 14 amino acids. The ends were cut back, 7 bases at V and 1 base at J, with 13 bases in the middle. Germline CDR1 LNHDA, CDR2 SQIVND (reference sequence). The CDR3 is CASNLDSSNTEAFF. Here the CDR3 DNA reads TGTGCCAGTAACCTTGACTCATCGAACACTGAAGCTTTCTTT.

The rearrangement uses TRBV12-5 and TRBJ1-2; perhaps TRBD1 as D (5 bases). The CDR3 contains 14 residues. CDR1 and CDR2 from the germline V gene are LGHNT and FRNRAP. Trimming took 0 bases from V and 8 from J, leaving 13 bases between them. The CDR3 region is CASGLVGRGTGYTF. In DNA, the CDR3 is TGTGCTAGTGGTTTGGTGGGCCGCGGGACCGGCTACACCTTC.

The chain joins TRBV12-3 or TRBV12-4 to TRBJ1-1, with 8 bases that match TRBD1. There are 13 residues in the CDR3. Germline trimming cut 6 bases from V and 7 bases from J; bases unmatched to any gene: 7. This chain's CDR3 is CASRKQGVVEAFF. CDR3 sequence (DNA): TGTGCCAGCAGAAAACAGGGGGTGGTTGAAGCTTTCTTT.

The genes are TRBV6-5 and TRBJ1-2, with 11 bases identical to TRBD1. This CDR3 contains 15 residues. CDR1 MNHEY and CDR2 SVGAGI come from the germline V gene. The V gene end was trimmed by 0 bases and the J gene end by 9 bases; junction bases not matched to a gene: 6. In DNA, the CDR3 is TGTGCCAGCAGTTACTCGGGACAGGGGGTGGATCGCTACACCTTC. The encoded protein is CASSYSGQGVDRYTF.

V usage is TRBV5-1 and J usage is TRBJ1-2, with TRBD1 matching 7 bases. J gave up 2 bases and V 3 bases, and 7 bases lay outside the gene matches. This CDR3 contains 15 residues. Germline assignment: CDR1 SGHRS and CDR2 YFSETQ. The CDR3 sequence: CASSSTTGVNYGYTF. CDR3 bases: TGCGCCAGCAGCTCAACCACAGGGGTCAACTATGGCTACACCTTC.

This clone was found once. This sequence joins TRBV2 and TRBJ2-5; perhaps TRBD2 as D (6 bases). V gave up 5 bases and J gave up 4 bases, with 11 bases separating them. This CDR3 contains 13 residues. The germline V gene has CDR1 SNHLY and CDR2 FYNNEI. CDR3 sequence: CASSPGRGETQYF. The CDR3 nucleotides read TGTGCCAGCAGTCCGGGGCGGGGAGAGACCCAGTACTTC.

The CDR3 is CASSQMGADQPQHF. The CDR3 DNA follows: TGTGCCAGCAGCCAGATGGGGGCCGATCAGCCCCAGCATTTT. This chain joins TRBV7-9 and TRBJ1-5; weak D call: TRBD1 (6 bases). The CDR3 extends over 14 amino acids. Germline V lookup: CDR1 SEHNR, CDR2 FQNEAQ (reference sequence). Trimming stripped 5 bases from V and 5 bases from J, with 13 bases between.

The genes are TRBV11-1 and TRBJ2-1, with D perhaps TRBD2 (5 bases). Germline V gene data show CDR1 as SGHAT and CDR2 as FQDESV (reference sequence). V was cut by 5 bases and J by 3 bases, with 11 bases left in between. The CDR3 runs to 14 residues. CDR3 bases: TGTGCCAGCAGCGCGGACTTATTCTACAATGAGCAGTTCTTC. Translated: CASSADLFYNEQFF. Variable domain in full (rest from reference TRBV11-1 and TRBJ2-1): EAEVAQSPRYKITEKSQAVAFWCDPISGHATLYWYRQILGQGPELLVQFQDESVVDDSQLPKDRFSAERLKGVDSTLKIQPAELGDSAMYLCASSADLFYNEQFFGPGTRLTVL.

The J gene is TRBJ1-6, the V gene TRBV27, with D possibly being TRBD1 (6 bases). From germline, CDR1 is MNHEY and CDR2 SMNVEV (reference sequence). The germline V and J ends were trimmed by 7 bases and 10 bases, with 17 bases remaining between them. This CDR3 has 14 amino acids. The DNA of the CDR3 is TGTGCCAGCAACCTCAGTGGGGGCGGGTCACCCCTCCACTTT. It specifies CASNLSGGGSPLHF.

J is TRBJ1-4 and V is TRBV5-1, with 10 bases fitting TRBD1. The CDR3 has 16 amino acids. Trimming cost V 0 bases and J 2 bases; bases outside gene matches: 1. In germline, CDR1 is SGHRS, CDR2 YFSETQ. The CDR3 nucleotides are TGCGCCAGCAGCTTGGTGGGACAGGGGACTAATGAAAAACTGTTTTTT. Translating it yields CASSLVGQGTNEKLFF.

This chain joins TRBV6-5 and TRBJ1-2; D is uncertain. The CDR3 runs 12 residues. Germline V gene lookup returns CDR1 MNHEY and CDR2 SVGAGI. Trimming cost V 7 bases and J 6 bases, with 12 bases left between them. In DNA, the CDR3 is TGTGCCAGCAAGTCCTACCTTGATGGCTACACCTTC. This sequence encodes CASKSYLDGYTF.

This chain's CDR3 is CASSEASRGDLDGYTF. CDR3 nucleotide sequence: TGTGCCAGCAGTGAAGCTTCCAGGGGCGATTTAGATGGCTACACCTTC. This chain connects TRBV25-1 to TRBJ1-2; TRBD1 is a possible D gene (6 bases). The CDR3 runs to 16 residues. Germline lookup yields CDR1 MGHDK and CDR2 SYGVNS. V lost 2 bases, J lost 6 bases, and 19 bases lay in between.

The gene calls are TRBV4-2 and TRBJ1-2, with D possibly matching TRBD1 (6 bases). Germline V gives CDR1 LGHNA, CDR2 YNFKEQ. This CDR3 contains 16 residues. The V gene lost 4 bases and the J gene lost 2 bases, with 17 bases spanning the gap. The DNA for the CDR3 is TGTGCCAGCAGCCCGGGGCTGTTGGACAGAAACTATGGCTACACCTTC. Its translation: CASSPGLLDRNYGYTF.

The V and J genes are TRBV7-9 and TRBJ2-2, with a tentative D call TRBD2 (5 bases). The CDR3 extends over 14 amino acids. Trimming removed 4 bases from V and 1 base from J, with 7 bases in between. Germline-derived CDR1 and CDR2 are SEHNR and FQNEAQ (reference sequence). CDR3 sequence reads: CASSSGLNTGELFF. DNA of the CDR3: TGTGCCAGCAGCTCCGGACTGAACACCGGGGAGCTGTTTTTT.

V and J are TRBV10-3 and TRBJ2-1, with TRBD1 as a possible D gene (6 bases). This CDR3 contains 14 residues. Trimming shortened V by 2 bases and J by 1 base, and 6 bases separated the two germline ends. Per the germline V gene, CDR1 is ENHRY and CDR2 is SYGVKD. The CDR3 DNA sequence: TGTGCCATCAGTGAGGGACAGTCCTACAATGAGCAGTTCTTC. Translated: CAISEGQSYNEQFF.

This clone was seen once. The chain has TRBV6-5 and TRBJ1-1; perhaps TRBD1 as D (5 bases). The CDR3 runs 12 residues. Looked up from germline, CDR1 is MNHEY and CDR2 is SVGAGI. The V end was cut by 5 bases, the J end by 9 bases, with 13 bases between. The CDR3: CASSTRQLKAFF. In DNA form, the CDR3 reads TGTGCCAGCAGTACCCGACAGCTAAAAGCTTTCTTT.

The chain uses TRBV21-1 and TRBJ1-5. TRBV21-1 constitutes a pseudogene. The CDR3 runs to 18 residues. CDR3 DNA sequence: TGTGCCAGCAGCAAAGTCCCTTTCCGGCTGAGGCAAAATCAGCCCCAGCATTTT. It is translated as CASSKVPFRLRQNQPQHF.

V and J are TRBV27 and TRBJ1-5, with TRBD1 identical over 10 bases. After removal of 6 bases from V and 5 bases from J, the junction contained 4 bases not matched to a gene. CDR1 and CDR2 (germline): MNHEY, SMNVEV (reference sequence). The CDR3 consists of 14 residues. The CDR3 region is CASRSGQGDQPQHF. In DNA form, the CDR3 reads TGTGCCAGCAGATCAGGACAGGGGGATCAGCCCCAGCATTTT.

V and J are TRBV18 and TRBJ1-3, with TRBD1 as a possible D gene (5 bases). The CDR3 runs 15 residues. The V gene lost 3 bases and the J gene lost 2 bases, with 11 bases spanning the gap. Germline V gene sequence: CDR1 KGHSH, CDR2 LQKENI. Here the CDR3 reads CASSPGGNAGNTIYF. CDR3 nucleotides: TGTGCCAGCTCACCGGGGGGTAATGCTGGAAACACCATATATTTT.